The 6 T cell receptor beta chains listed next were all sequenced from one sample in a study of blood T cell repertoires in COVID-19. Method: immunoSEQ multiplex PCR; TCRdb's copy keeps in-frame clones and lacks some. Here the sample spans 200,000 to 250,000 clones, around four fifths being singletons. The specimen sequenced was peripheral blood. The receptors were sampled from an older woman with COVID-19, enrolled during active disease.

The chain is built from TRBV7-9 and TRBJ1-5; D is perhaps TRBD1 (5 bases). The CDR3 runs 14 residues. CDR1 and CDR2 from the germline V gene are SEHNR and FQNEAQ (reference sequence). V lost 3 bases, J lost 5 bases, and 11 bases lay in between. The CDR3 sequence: CASSFGREDQPQHF. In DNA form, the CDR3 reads TGTGCCAGCAGCTTCGGCAGGGAGGATCAGCCCCAGCATTTT.

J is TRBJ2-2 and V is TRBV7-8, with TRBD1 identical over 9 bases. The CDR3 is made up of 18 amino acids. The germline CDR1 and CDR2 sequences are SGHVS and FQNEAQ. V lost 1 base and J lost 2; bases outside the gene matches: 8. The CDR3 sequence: CASSLGRGQGANTGELFF. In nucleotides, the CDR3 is TGTGCCAGCAGCTTAGGGAGGGGACAGGGAGCTAACACCGGGGAGCTGTTTTTT.

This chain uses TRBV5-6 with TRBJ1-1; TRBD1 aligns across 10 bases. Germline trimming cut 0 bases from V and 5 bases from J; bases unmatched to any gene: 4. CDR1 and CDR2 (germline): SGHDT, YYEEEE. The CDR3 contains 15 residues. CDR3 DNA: TGTGCCAGCAGCTTGGGGCCGGGACAGGGGACTGAAGCTTTCTTT. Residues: CASSLGPGQGTEAFF. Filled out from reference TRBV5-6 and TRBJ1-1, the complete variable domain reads DAGVTQSPTHLIKTRGQQVTLRCSPKSGHDTVSWYQQALGQGPQFIFQYYEEEERQRGNFPDRFSGHQFPNYSSELNVNALLLGDSALYLCASSLGPGQGTEAFFGQGTRLTVV.

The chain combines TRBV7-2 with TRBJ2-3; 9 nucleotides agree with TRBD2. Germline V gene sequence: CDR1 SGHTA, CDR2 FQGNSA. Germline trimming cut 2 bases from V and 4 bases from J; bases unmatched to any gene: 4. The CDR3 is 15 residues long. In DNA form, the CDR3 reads TGTGCCAGCAGCTTACGGCGGGAGGGTTCAGATACGCAGTATTTT. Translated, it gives CASSLRREGSDTQYF.

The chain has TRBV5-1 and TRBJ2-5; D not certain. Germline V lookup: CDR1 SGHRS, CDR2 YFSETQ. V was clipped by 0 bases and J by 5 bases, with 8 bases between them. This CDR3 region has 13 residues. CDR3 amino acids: CASSLDSVETQYF. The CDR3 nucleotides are TGCGCCAGCAGCTTGGACTCCGTGGAGACCCAGTACTTC. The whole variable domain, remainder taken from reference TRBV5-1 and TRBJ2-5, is KAGVTQTPRYLIKTRGQQVTLSCSPISGHRSVSWYQQTPGQGLQFLFEYFSETQRNKGNFPGRFSGRQFSNSRSEMNVSTLELGDSALYLCASSLDSVETQYFGPGTRLLVL.

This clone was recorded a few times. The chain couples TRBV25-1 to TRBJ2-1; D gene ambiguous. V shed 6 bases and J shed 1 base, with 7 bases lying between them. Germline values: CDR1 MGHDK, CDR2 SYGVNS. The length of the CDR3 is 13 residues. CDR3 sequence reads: CASRRDSYNEQFF. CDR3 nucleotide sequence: TGTGCCAGCAGGAGAGATTCCTACAATGAGCAGTTCTTC.